Sequencing of this T cell receptor beta chain was carried out in a study of T-cell memory formation after mild COVID-19 (dated by TCRdb to the early 2020s). About the full investigation: TCR sequence clusters from the two donors were largely donor specific. In a couple of donors, T-cell clones that expanded and contracted after mild COVID-19 were tracked by sequencing TCRalpha and TCRbeta repertoires over time. The cohort was made up of two young adult volunteers, one female and one male, who were previously healthy. The study at large found these results: Some responding clones were detected in pre-infection memory, suggesting pre-existing cross-reactive memory T cells joined the SARS-CoV-2 response. Contracting CD4+ clones turned up mainly in the CM and EM memory subsets, whereas EMRA was where CD8+ clones were enriched. SARS-CoV-2 specificity of the second-wave clones peaking on day 37 was not confirmed. The study covered only a couple of mild cases, and larger cohorts including severe cases with pre-infection samples were considered necessary. Clones that contracted from day 15 to 85 showed balanced CD4/CD8 phenotypes, whereas a second wave of clones that expanded from day 15 to 37 leaned towards CD4+.

Sequencing relied on an Illumina NovaSeq 6000. Using 5'RACE with constant-segment primers, TCRalpha and TCRbeta cDNA libraries were constructed, with sample barcodes and unique molecular identifiers added in the process. Trizol reagent was used to extract RNA from every sample. Amplification of the libraries took two PCR steps, and the second step added a second sample barcode plus Illumina TruSeq adapters. Libraries were sequenced on an Illumina NovaSeq with 2 x 150 bp paired-end reads. As for the original processing: Reads were demultiplexed and collapsed into UMI-guided consensus sequences with migec v1.2.7. With mixcr v2.1.11, UMI consensuses were aligned to TRA and TRB V and J templates and assembled into clonotypes. A clonotype was counted as expanded or contracted only if both edgeR and NoisET called the change significant, with noise models trained on biological replicates. edgeR calls used a false discovery rate-adjusted p below 0.01 and a log2 fold-change threshold of 1. As an exploratory analysis of dynamics, max-normalized trajectories of the 1000 most abundant clonotypes were examined by PCA with hierarchical clustering. The CD4 or CD8 phenotype of responding clones was assigned using the separately sequenced CD4+ and CD8+ repertoires. In-frame beta chains were kept once TCRdb had trimmed the public reads at Q25 with fastp and called clones with MiXCR. Here each entry gathers all rows of one CDR3 protein and keeps the most common genes and DNA. Here the V and J calls rest on TCRdb's processing, not on the authors' analysis. Present in this sample are a few hundred thousand distinct CDR3 sequences, around 26% of which were seen just once. The top ten clones comprise around 10% of the sample.

Ficoll-Paque density gradient centrifugation was used to isolate PBMCs. As encoded in the germline V gene, CDR1 is MNHEY while CDR2 is SVGAGI. Trimming removed 2 bases from V and 3 bases from J; the gene matches leave 6 bases unexplained. The CDR3, from cysteine to phenylalanine, totals 16 residues. Just the 48-base CDR3 DNA is kept, in frame starting at base 1. Notes on this clonotype: Its antigen specificity is not known. There are no base qualities to consult, and no much larger clone falls within one base.

The material sequenced was PBMCs or a T cell subset sorted from them (not recorded which). The chain is assembled from TRBV6-5 and TRBJ2-7; 11 of the junction bases match TRBD1. This TCR derives from an adult woman who had mild COVID-19 (a few samples of this study predate the infection). The sample titles of this study are shuffled in the database, so cell type and time point are left out; the donor was told from shared clones. The DNA is as follows: TGTGCCAGCAGTTACGTTGGCGGGACAGGGGGCTACGAGCAGTACTTC. Its protein product is CASSYVGGTGGYEQYF.